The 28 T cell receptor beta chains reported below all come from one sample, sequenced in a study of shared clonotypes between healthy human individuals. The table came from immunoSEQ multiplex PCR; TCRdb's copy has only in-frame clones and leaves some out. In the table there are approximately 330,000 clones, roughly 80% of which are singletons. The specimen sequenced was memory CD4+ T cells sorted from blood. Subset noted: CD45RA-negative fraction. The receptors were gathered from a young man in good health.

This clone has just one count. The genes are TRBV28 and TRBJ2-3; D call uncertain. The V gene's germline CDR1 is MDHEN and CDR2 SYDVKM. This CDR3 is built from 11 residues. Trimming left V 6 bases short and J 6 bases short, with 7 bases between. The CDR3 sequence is CASSLLDTQYF. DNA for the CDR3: TGTGCCAGCAGCCTTTTGGATACGCAGTATTTT. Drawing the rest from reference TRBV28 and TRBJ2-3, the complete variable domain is DVKVTQSSRYLVKRTGEKVFLECVQDMDHENMFWYRQDPGLGLRLIYFSYDVKMKEKGDIPEGYSVSREKKERFSLILESASTNQTSMYLCASSLLDTQYFGPGTRLTVL.

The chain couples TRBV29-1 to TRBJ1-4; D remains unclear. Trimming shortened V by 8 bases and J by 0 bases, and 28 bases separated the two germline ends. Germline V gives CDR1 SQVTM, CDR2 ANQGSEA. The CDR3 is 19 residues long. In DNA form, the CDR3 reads TGCAGCCTCACCTGTCGGGCCACGAACGAAATTGCAACTAATGAAAAACTGTTTTTT. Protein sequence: CSLTCRATNEIATNEKLFF.

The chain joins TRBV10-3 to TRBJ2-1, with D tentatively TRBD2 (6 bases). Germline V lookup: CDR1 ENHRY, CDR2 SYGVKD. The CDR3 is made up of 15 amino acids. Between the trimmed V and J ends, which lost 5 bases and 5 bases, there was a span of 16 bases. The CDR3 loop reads CAISIAGNSDNEQFF. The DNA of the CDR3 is TGTGCCATCAGTATCGCGGGAAACTCGGACAATGAGCAGTTCTTC.

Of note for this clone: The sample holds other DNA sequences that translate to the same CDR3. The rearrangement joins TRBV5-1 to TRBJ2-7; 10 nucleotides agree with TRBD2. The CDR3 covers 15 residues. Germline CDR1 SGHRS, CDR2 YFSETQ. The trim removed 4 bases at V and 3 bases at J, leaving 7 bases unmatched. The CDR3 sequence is CASSVASGSFYEQYF. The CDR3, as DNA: TGCGCCAGCAGCGTTGCTAGCGGGAGCTTCTACGAGCAGTACTTC.

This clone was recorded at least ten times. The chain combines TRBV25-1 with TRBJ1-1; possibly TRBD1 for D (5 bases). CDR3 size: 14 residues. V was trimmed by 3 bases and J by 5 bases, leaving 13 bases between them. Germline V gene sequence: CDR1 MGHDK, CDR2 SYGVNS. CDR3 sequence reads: CASSDGRVLTEAFF. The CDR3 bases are TGTGCCAGCAGTGATGGCAGGGTCTTAACTGAAGCTTTCTTT.

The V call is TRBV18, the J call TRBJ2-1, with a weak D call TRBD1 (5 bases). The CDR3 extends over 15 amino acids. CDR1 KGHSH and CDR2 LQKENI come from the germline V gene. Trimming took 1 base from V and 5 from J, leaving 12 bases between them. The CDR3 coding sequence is TGTGCCAGCTCACCACGAAGGGGCGCCGACAATGAGCAGTTCTTC. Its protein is CASSPRRGADNEQFF.

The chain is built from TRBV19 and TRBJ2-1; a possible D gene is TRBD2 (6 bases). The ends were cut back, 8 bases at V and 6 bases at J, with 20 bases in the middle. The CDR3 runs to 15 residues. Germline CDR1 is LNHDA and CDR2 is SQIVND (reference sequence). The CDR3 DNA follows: TGTGCCAGTTCCCAGGAGGGGCGAAAGGGCAATGAGCAGTTCTTC. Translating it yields CASSQEGRKGNEQFF.

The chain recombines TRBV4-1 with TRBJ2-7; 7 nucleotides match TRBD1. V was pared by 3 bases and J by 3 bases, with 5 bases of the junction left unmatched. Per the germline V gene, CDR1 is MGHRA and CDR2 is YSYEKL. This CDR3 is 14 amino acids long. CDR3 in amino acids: CASSHRGQDYEQYF. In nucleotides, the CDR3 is TGCGCCAGCAGCCATCGTGGACAGGACTACGAGCAGTACTTC.

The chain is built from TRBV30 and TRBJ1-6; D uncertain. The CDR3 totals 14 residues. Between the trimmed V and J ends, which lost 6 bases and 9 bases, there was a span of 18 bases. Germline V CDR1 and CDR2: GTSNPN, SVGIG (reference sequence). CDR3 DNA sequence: TGTGCCTGCTGGGAGAGGGCCCTAGGTTCACCCCTCCACTTT. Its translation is CACWERALGSPLHF.

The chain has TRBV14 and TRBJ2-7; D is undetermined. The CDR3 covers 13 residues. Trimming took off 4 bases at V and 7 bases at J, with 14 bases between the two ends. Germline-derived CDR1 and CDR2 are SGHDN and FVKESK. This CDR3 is CASSPRPSAEQYF. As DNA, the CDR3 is TGTGCCAGCAGCCCCCGACCATCAGCGGAGCAGTACTTC.

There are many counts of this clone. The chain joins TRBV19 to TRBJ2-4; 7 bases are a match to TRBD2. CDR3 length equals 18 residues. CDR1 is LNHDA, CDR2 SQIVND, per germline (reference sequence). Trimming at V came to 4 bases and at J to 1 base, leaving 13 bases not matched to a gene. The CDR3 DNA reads TGTGCCAGTAGTAAGCGAGCGGGATTAGACTTGGCCAAAAACATTCAGTACTTC. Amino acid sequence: CASSKRAGLDLAKNIQYF. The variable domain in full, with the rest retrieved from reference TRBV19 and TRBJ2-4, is DGGITQSPKYLFRKEGQNVTLSCEQNLNHDAMYWYRQDPGQGLRLIYYSQIVNDFQKGDIAEGYSVSREKKESFPLTVTSAQKNPTAFYLCASSKRAGLDLAKNIQYFGAGTRLSVL.

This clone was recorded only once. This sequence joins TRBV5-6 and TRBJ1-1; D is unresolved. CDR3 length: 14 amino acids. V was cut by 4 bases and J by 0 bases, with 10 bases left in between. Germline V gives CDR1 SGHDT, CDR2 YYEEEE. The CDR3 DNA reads TGTGCCAGCAGCCCCGGAGCGCTGAACACTGAAGCTTTCTTT. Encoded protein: CASSPGALNTEAFF.

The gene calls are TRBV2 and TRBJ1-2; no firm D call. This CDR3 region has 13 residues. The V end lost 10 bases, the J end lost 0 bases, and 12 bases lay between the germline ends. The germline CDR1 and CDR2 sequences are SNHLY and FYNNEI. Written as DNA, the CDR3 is TGTGCCAACAATCGGGCCGCTAACTATGGCTACACCTTC. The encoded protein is CANNRAANYGYTF.

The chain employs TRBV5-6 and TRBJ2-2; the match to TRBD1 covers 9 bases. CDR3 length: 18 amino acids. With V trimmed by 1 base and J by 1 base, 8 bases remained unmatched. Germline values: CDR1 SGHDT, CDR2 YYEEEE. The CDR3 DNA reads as TGTGCCAGCAGCTTGCTAACAGGGGGCGCGAGGAACACCGGGGAGCTGTTTTTT. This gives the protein CASSLLTGGARNTGELFF.

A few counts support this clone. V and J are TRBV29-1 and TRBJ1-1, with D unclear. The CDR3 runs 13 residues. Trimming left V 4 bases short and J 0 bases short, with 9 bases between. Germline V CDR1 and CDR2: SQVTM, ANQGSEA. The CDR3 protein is CSVGQDMNTEAFF. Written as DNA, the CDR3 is TGCAGCGTTGGCCAAGACATGAACACTGAAGCTTTCTTT.

The CDR3, as DNA: TGTGCCAGCAGCTTAAGGGGAGGGGACACTGAAGCTTTCTTT. Encoded protein: CASSLRGGDTEAFF. V gene TRBV7-9 combines with J gene TRBJ1-1; maybe TRBD1 (5 bases). Germline CDR1 reads SEHNR; CDR2 reads FQNEAQ (reference sequence). The length of the CDR3 is 14 residues. The V gene lost 2 bases and the J gene lost 3 bases, with 10 bases spanning the gap.

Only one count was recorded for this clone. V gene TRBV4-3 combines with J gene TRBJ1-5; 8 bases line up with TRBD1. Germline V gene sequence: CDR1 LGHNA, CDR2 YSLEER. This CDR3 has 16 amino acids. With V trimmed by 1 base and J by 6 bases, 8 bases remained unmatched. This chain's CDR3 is CASSQGTGLAGQPQHF. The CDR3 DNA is TGCGCCAGCAGCCAAGGGACAGGGCTAGCAGGTCAGCCCCAGCATTTT.

The CDR3 coding sequence is TGTGCCACCACTAGCGGAACCACAGATACGCAGTATTTT. Its translation: CATTSGTTDTQYF. The rearrangement joins TRBV15 to TRBJ2-3, with TRBD2 matching over 7 bases. The length of the CDR3 is 13 residues. The V and J ends lost 7 bases and 2 bases, in that order; junction bases with no gene match: 3. Germline V gene data show CDR1 as LNHNV and CDR2 as YYDKDF (reference sequence).

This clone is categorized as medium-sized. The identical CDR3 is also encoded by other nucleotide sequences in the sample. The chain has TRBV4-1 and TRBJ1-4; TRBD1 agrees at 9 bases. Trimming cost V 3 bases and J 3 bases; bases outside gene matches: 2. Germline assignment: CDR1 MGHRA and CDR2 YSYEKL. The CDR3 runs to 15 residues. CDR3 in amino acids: CASSQGQGPNEKLFF. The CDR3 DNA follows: TGCGCCAGCAGCCAGGGACAGGGACCTAATGAAAAACTGTTTTTT.

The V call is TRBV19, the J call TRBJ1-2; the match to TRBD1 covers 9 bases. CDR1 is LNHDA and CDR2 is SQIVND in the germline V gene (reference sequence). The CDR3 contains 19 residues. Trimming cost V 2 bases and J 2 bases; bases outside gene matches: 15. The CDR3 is CASSINPGKPGTGNYGYTF. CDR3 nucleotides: TGTGCCAGTAGTATAAACCCCGGAAAACCCGGGACAGGGAACTATGGCTACACCTTC.

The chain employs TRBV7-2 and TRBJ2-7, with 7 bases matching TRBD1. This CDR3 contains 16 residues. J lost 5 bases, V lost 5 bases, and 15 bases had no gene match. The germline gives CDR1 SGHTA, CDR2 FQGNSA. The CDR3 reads CASSPRQGPPRDEQYF. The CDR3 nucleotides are TGTGCCAGCAGCCCCAGACAGGGCCCTCCCCGGGACGAGCAGTACTTC.

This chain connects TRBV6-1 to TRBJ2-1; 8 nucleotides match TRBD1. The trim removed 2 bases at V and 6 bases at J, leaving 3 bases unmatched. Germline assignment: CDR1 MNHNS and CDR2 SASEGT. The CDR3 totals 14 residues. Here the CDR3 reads CASSEMDRVNEQFF. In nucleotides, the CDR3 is TGTGCCAGCAGTGAAATGGACAGGGTCAATGAGCAGTTCTTC.

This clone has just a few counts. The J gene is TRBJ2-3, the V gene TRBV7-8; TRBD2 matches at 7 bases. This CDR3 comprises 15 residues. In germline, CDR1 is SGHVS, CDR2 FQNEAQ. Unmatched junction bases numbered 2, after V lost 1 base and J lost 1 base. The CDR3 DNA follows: TGTGCCAGCAGCTTAGTGCTAGCGGGCACAGATACGCAGTATTTT. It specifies CASSLVLAGTDTQYF.

The CDR3 protein is CASSLRIGPFYEQYF. In DNA, the CDR3 is TGTGCCAGCAGCTTGAGGATCGGACCATTCTACGAGCAGTACTTC. J is TRBJ2-7 and V is TRBV5-6, with D hard to call. The germline CDR1 and CDR2 sequences are SGHDT and YYEEEE. The CDR3 is made up of 15 amino acids. With 1 base removed from V and 3 bases from J, the gap between germline ends came to 14 bases.

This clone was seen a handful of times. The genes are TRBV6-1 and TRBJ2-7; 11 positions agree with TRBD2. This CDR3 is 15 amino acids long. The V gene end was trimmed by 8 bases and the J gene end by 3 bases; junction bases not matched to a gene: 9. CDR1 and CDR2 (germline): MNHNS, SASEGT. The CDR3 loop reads CASPYSGRGDYEQYF. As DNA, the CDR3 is TGTGCCAGCCCCTATAGCGGGAGGGGAGACTACGAGCAGTACTTC.

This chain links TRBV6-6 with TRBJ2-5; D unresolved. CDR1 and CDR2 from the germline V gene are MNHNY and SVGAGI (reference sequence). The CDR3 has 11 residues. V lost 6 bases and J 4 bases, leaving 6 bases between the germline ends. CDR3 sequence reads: CASSGGETQYF. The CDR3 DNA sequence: TGTGCCAGCAGCGGCGGAGAGACCCAGTACTTC.

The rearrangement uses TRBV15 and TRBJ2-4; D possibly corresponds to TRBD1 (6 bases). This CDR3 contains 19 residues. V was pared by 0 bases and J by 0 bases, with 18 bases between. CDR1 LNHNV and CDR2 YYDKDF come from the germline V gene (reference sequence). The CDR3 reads CATSREEAAGALAKNIQYF. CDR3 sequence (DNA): TGTGCCACCAGCAGAGAGGAAGCGGCAGGGGCCCTAGCCAAAAACATTCAGTACTTC.

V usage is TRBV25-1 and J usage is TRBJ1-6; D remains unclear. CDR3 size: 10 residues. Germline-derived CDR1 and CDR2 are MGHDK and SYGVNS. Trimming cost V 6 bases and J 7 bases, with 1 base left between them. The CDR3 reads CASRNSPLHF. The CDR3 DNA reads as TGTGCCAGCAGAAATTCACCCCTCCACTTT.